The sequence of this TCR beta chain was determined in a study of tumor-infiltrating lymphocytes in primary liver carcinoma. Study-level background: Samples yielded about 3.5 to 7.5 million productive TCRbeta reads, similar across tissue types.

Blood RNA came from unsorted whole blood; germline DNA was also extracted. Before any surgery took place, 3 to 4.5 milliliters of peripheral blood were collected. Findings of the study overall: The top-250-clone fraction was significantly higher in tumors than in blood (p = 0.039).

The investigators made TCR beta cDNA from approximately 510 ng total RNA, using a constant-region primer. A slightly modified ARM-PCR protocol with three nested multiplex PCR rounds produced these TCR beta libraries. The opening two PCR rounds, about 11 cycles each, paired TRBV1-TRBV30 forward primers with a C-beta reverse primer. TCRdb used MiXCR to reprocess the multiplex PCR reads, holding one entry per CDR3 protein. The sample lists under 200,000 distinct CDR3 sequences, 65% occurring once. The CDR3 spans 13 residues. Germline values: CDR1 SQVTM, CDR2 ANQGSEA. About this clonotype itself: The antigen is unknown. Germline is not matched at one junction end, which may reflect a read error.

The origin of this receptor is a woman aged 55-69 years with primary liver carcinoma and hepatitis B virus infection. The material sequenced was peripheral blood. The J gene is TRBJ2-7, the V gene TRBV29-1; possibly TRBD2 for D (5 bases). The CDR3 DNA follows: TGCAGCGTTGAACCTAGCAGTACCTACGAGCAGTACTTT. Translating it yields CSVEPSSTYEQYF.